What follows are 25 T cell receptor beta chains derived from one specimen sequenced in a study of OX40 agonist ivuxolimab in advanced cancers. Profiling relied on immunoSEQ multiplex PCR, and the TCRdb table lists in-frame clones only, not all of them. The sample lists about 72,000 clones, 80% to 90% occurring once. This specimen was CD4+ or CD8+ T cells sorted from blood, taken in a trial of the OX40 agonist ivuxolimab. These TCRs come from an adult with an advanced solid tumor such as melanoma, head and neck, liver or kidney cancer.

This clone is labeled medium-sized. This chain links TRBV5-1 with TRBJ2-1, with D possibly TRBD1 on 5 matching bases. This CDR3 comprises 17 residues. V lost 4 bases and J 5 bases, leaving 22 bases between the germline ends. Germline V gene sequence: CDR1 SGHRS, CDR2 YFSETQ. For the CDR3, the DNA is TGCGCCAGCAGCCGTACCACAGGCCCCGTTGGGGACAATGAGCAGTTCTTC. It yields the protein CASSRTTGPVGDNEQFF.

V and J are TRBV11-2 and TRBJ2-2; 10 nucleotides line up with TRBD2. CDR3 length: 16 residues. The V gene end was trimmed by 4 bases and the J gene end by 5 bases; junction bases not matched to a gene: 7. In germline, CDR1 is SGHAT, CDR2 FQNNGV. Here the CDR3 reads CASSSQSSGRTGELFF. The CDR3 coding sequence is TGTGCCAGCAGCTCACAGTCTAGCGGGAGAACCGGGGAGCTGTTTTTT.

This chain connects TRBV10-3 to TRBJ2-1; tentative D call: TRBD1 (6 bases). Trimming left V 0 bases short and J 5 bases short, with 8 bases between. The CDR3 covers 14 residues. CDR1 is ENHRY and CDR2 is SYGVKD in the germline V gene. The CDR3 DNA follows: TGTGCCATCAGTGAGTCGGGGGCGGACAATGAGCAGTTCTTC. Its translation is CAISESGADNEQFF.

The rearrangement joins TRBV7-9 to TRBJ2-3, with D perhaps matching TRBD1 (7 bases). Germline V gives CDR1 SEHNR, CDR2 FQNEAQ (reference sequence). With 4 bases removed from V and 0 bases from J, the gap between germline ends came to 14 bases. The CDR3 is 16 residues long. The chain's CDR3 is CASSSGQGGSTDTQYF. The CDR3 DNA sequence: TGTGCCAGCAGCTCCGGCCAGGGGGGCAGCACAGATACGCAGTATTTT.

This rearrangement joins TRBV5-6 to TRBJ1-4, with 7 bases matching TRBD1. The CDR3 extends over 15 amino acids. V shed 3 bases and J 7 bases; nucleotides not matched to a gene: 9. In germline, CDR1 is SGHDT, CDR2 YYEEEE. The CDR3: CASSSRGGGVEKLFF. CDR3 DNA sequence: TGTGCCAGCAGCTCGCGGGGAGGGGGCGTTGAAAAACTGTTTTTT.

The chain uses TRBV28 and TRBJ1-5; a possible D gene is TRBD1 (5 bases). CDR3 length: 13 amino acids. Trimming cost V 5 bases and J 9 bases, with 14 bases left between them. Germline lookup yields CDR1 MDHEN and CDR2 SYDVKM. The CDR3 DNA sequence: TGTGCCAGCAGTCGGATGACAGTACCGCCCCAGCATTTT. Protein product: CASSRMTVPPQHF.

The rearrangement joins TRBV7-9 to TRBJ1-3; tentative D call: TRBD1 (6 bases). Trimming cost V 5 bases and J 5 bases, with 10 bases left between them. CDR1 and CDR2 from the germline V gene are SEHNR and FQNEAQ (reference sequence). This CDR3 is built from 13 residues. The CDR3 nucleotides are TGTGCCAGCAGCCGGGACACCCGAAACACCATATATTTT. Its protein is CASSRDTRNTIYF.

V usage is TRBV5-1 and J usage is TRBJ1-4; D is ambiguous. Per the germline V gene, CDR1 is SGHRS and CDR2 is YFSETQ. V was shortened by 2 bases and J by 0 bases, with 2 bases between the two germline ends. CDR3 length equals 13 residues. CDR3 in amino acids: CASSFSTNEKLFF. In DNA, the CDR3 is TGCGCCAGCAGCTTCTCAACTAATGAAAAACTGTTTTTT.

This chain connects TRBV28 to TRBJ2-1, with D maybe TRBD1 (6 bases). V lost 3 bases, J lost 0 bases, and 12 bases lay in between. Germline assignment: CDR1 MDHEN and CDR2 SYDVKM. The CDR3 has 16 amino acids. This chain's CDR3 is CASSFGQLISYNEQFF. The DNA of the CDR3 is TGTGCCAGCAGTTTTGGACAGCTCATCTCCTACAATGAGCAGTTCTTC.

This clone was seen only a few times. V is TRBV28 and J is TRBJ1-4, with D possibly being TRBD1 (6 bases). The CDR3 is 15 residues long. Germline V gene data show CDR1 as MDHEN and CDR2 as SYDVKM. Trimming removed 7 bases from V and 8 bases from J, with 20 bases in between. The CDR3 region is CASIERGGANEKLFF. The CDR3 DNA follows: TGTGCCAGCATCGAACGGGGGGGCGCGAACGAAAAACTGTTTTTT.

Only one count was recorded for this clone. V gene TRBV2 combines with J gene TRBJ2-7; weak D call: TRBD1 (5 bases). Germline V gene lookup returns CDR1 SNHLY and CDR2 FYNNEI. This CDR3 comprises 14 residues. Trimming cost V 5 bases and J 2 bases, with 13 bases left between them. CDR3 in DNA: TGTGCCAGCAGTCAAAACAGGCGGACCTACGAGCAGTACTTC. Amino acids: CASSQNRRTYEQYF.

The chain employs TRBV30 and TRBJ1-4, with 11 bases identical to TRBD1. CDR3 size: 15 residues. V trimming: 3 bases; J trimming: 5 bases; junction bases outside the gene matches: 5. Looked up from germline, CDR1 is GTSNPN and CDR2 is SVGIG (reference sequence). The CDR3 loop reads CAWRPRDRGNEKLFF. CDR3 DNA sequence: TGTGCCTGGAGACCGAGGGACAGGGGGAATGAAAAACTGTTTTTT.

This chain links TRBV11-2 with TRBJ1-1; 7 positions agree with TRBD1. The J segment lost 0 bases and the V segment lost 2 bases, leaving 3 bases of the junction unmatched. The CDR3 totals 15 residues. Germline CDR1 is SGHAT and CDR2 is FQNNGV. This chain's CDR3 is CASSLYGTVNTEAFF. Here the CDR3 DNA reads TGTGCCAGCAGCTTATACGGGACAGTGAACACTGAAGCTTTCTTT.

This chain links TRBV18 with TRBJ1-2; the match to TRBD1 covers 10 bases. The CDR3 has 14 residues. In germline, CDR1 is KGHSH, CDR2 LQKENI. V lost 3 bases to trimming and J lost 5 bases; unmatched junction nucleotides: 3. The CDR3 loop reads CASSPPGQGYGYTF. The DNA of the CDR3 is TGTGCCAGCTCACCCCCGGGACAGGGGTATGGCTACACCTTC.

The J gene is TRBJ2-7, the V gene TRBV21-1; TRBD1, the table's D call, lacks a check against the DNA. TRBV21-1 is termed a pseudogene. The CDR3 has 15 amino acids. The CDR3 protein is CASPLDRGRFHEQYF. CDR3 coding DNA: TGTGCCAGCCCCCTCGACAGGGGGCGCTTCCACGAGCAGTACTTC.

The V call is TRBV19, the J call TRBJ2-1; 7 bases are shared with TRBD1. V lost 5 bases to trimming and J lost 9 bases; unmatched junction nucleotides: 4. CDR1 is LNHDA and CDR2 is SQIVND in the germline V gene (reference sequence). This CDR3 has 12 residues. CDR3 region: CASSPGTAEQFF. DNA for the CDR3: TGTGCCAGTAGTCCCGGGACAGCTGAGCAGTTCTTC.

In its sample, this clone was seen a few times. The chain is built from TRBV6-5 and TRBJ2-3; 11 bases agree with TRBD2. With 5 bases clipped from V and 6 bases from J, the junction kept 7 bases outside the gene matches. The CDR3 has 15 residues. The germline V gene has CDR1 MNHEY and CDR2 SVGAGI. The CDR3 DNA is TGTGCCAGCAGTACCCTAGCGGGGGGCCCTGATACGCAGTATTTT. Translation: CASSTLAGGPDTQYF.

The chain couples TRBV30 to TRBJ1-2, with unresolved D. Trimming pared 2 bases from V and 8 bases from J, leaving 9 bases between. The CDR3 consists of 11 residues. Per germline, CDR1 GTSNPN and CDR2 SVGIG (reference sequence). The CDR3 DNA is TGTGCCTGGAGTCCCTCGGGGGGCTACACCTTC. It yields the protein CAWSPSGGYTF. Complete variable domain (other parts from reference TRBV30 and TRBJ1-2): SQTIHQWPATLVQPVGSPLSLECTVEGTSNPNLYWYRQAAGRGLQLLFYSVGIGQISSEVPQNLSASRPQDRQFILSSKKLLLSDSGFYLCAWSPSGGYTFGSGTRLTVV.

This clone is a singleton in its sample. V gene TRBV10-1 combines with J gene TRBJ1-6; tentatively, D is TRBD1 (6 bases). Trimming removed 6 bases from V and 7 bases from J, with 16 bases in between. The germline V gene has CDR1 WNHNN and CDR2 SYGVQD (reference sequence). The CDR3 length is 15 residues. The CDR3 nucleotides are TGCGCCAGCAGGCCTGGGGGGGGCGGCAATTCACCCCTCCACTTT. Amino acid sequence: CASRPGGGGNSPLHF.

This chain uses TRBV5-1 with TRBJ1-4; 8 bases line up with TRBD1. CDR1 SGHRS and CDR2 YFSETQ come from the germline V gene. The CDR3 loop spans 15 amino acids. The V gene end was trimmed by 4 bases and the J gene end by 8 bases; junction bases not matched to a gene: 10. DNA of the CDR3: TGCGCCAGCAGCGGATTTGACAGGGGCGAGGAAAAACTGTTTTTT. Translating gives CASSGFDRGEEKLFF.

The rearrangement uses TRBV28 and TRBJ2-7; 10 nucleotides match TRBD1. After removal of 4 bases from V and 4 bases from J, the junction contained 10 bases not matched to a gene. The CDR3 is 16 amino acids. Per the germline V gene, CDR1 is MDHEN and CDR2 is SYDVKM. The CDR3 DNA sequence: TGTGCCAGCAGTTCAACAGACAGGGGGCCACGGTACGAGCAGTACTTC. It translates to CASSSTDRGPRYEQYF.

The genes are TRBV19 and TRBJ2-7, with D perhaps being TRBD1 or TRBD2 (6 bases each). V shed 5 bases and J shed 2 bases, with 16 bases lying between them. The germline V gene encodes CDR1 LNHDA and CDR2 SQIVND (reference sequence). The CDR3 extends over 15 amino acids. Here the CDR3 DNA reads TGTGCCAGTAGTCCCGGGCAGGGGAGGACCTACGAGCAGTACTTC. Protein sequence: CASSPGQGRTYEQYF.

CDR3 residues: CASSQDGPGLAGGRNEQFF. The DNA for the CDR3 is TGTGCCAGCAGCCAAGATGGACCGGGACTAGCGGGGGGGCGGAATGAGCAGTTCTTC. The rearrangement uses TRBV4-2 and TRBJ2-1; 16 bases align to TRBD2. The length of the CDR3 is 19 residues. Germline CDR1 and CDR2: LGHNA and YNFKEQ. Germline trimming cut 0 bases from V and 7 bases from J; bases unmatched to any gene: 9.

The gene calls are TRBV5-1 and TRBJ2-1, with D unresolved. V lost 1 base and J 5 bases, leaving 7 bases between the germline ends. The CDR3 is 13 amino acids. Germline lookup yields CDR1 SGHRS and CDR2 YFSETQ. The CDR3 reads CASSLNGHNEQFF. The DNA of the CDR3 is TGCGCCAGCAGCTTGAACGGGCACAATGAGCAGTTCTTC.

A few counts support this clone. This chain uses TRBV11-2 with TRBJ2-7; D is possibly TRBD1 (5 bases). The germline CDR1 and CDR2 sequences are SGHAT and FQNNGV. The ends were cut back, 2 bases at V and 3 bases at J, with 14 bases in the middle. The CDR3 runs to 15 residues. This CDR3 reads CASSLFHTGNYEQYF. The CDR3 region has the DNA TGTGCCAGCAGCTTATTCCACACAGGCAACTACGAGCAGTACTTC. Drawing the rest from reference TRBV11-2 and TRBJ2-7, the complete variable domain is EAGVAQSPRYKIIEKRQSVAFWCNPISGHATLYWYQQILGQGPKLLIQFQNNGVVDDSQLPKDRFSAERLKGVDSTLKIQPAKLEDSAVYLCASSLFHTGNYEQYFGPGTRLTVT.